The present entry profiles one TCR beta chain with its context. The V end was cut by 3 bases, the J end by 4 bases, with 12 bases between. Looked up from germline, CDR1 is GTSNPN and CDR2 is SVGIG (reference sequence). The CDR3 runs 13 residues. The record originates from a study of blood T cell repertoires in COVID-19. Study in general: From the United States, Italy and Spain came samples of acute and convalescent COVID-19. Nucleic acid was either cDNA or gDNA, and it came from T cells, B-cell-depleted T cells, or PBMCs.

In the study's own analysis: Reference gene primers were amplified, and this amplification served to estimate nucleated cell counts. Using immunoSEQ multiplex PCR, the repertoire was profiled, and TCRdb retains in-frame clones only, with some absent. V, J and clone size are those of that table, while D and trimming were read from the DNA. The sample shows 150,000 or so clones, roughly 87% of them seen only once. The chain combines TRBV30 with TRBJ1-1; D gene unclear. The source of this sequence is a human donor in a cohort sampled during active COVID-19. Input material: peripheral blood. DNA of the CDR3: TGTGCCTGGAGGTCAGGTTACATCACTGAAGCTTTCTTT. This encodes CAWRSGYITEAFF.